This entry lists 27 T cell receptor beta chains sequenced from one sample in a study of patients and donors after allogeneic stem cell transplantation. TCRdb processed the RT-PCR reads anew with MiXCR; each CDR3 protein has one entry. The sample lists some 960,000 distinct CDR3 sequences, roughly 18% occurring once. Source material: blood, either unsorted or a sorted T cell fraction (not recorded which). Receptors originate from a human donor who was either an allogeneic HSCT recipient or a stem cell or donor lymphocyte infusion donor (not recorded which). It is not recorded whose cells these are; they may come from a transplant donor.

V and J are TRBV20-1 and TRBJ1-6; D may be TRBD1 (5 bases). The germline V and J ends were trimmed by 6 bases and 7 bases, with 19 bases remaining between them. CDR1 and CDR2 from the germline V gene are DFQATT and SNEGSKA (reference sequence). The CDR3 extends over 15 amino acids. CDR3 nucleotide sequence: TGCAGTGCCCAGACCCCTAAGGGGCGGAATTCACCCCTCCACTTT. It is translated as CSAQTPKGRNSPLHF.

This chain connects TRBV6-1 to TRBJ1-6, with 8 bases aligning to TRBD1. Germline lookup yields CDR1 MNHNS and CDR2 SASEGT. The trim removed 8 bases at V and 13 bases at J, leaving 10 bases unmatched. The CDR3 has 13 amino acids. As DNA, the CDR3 is TGTGCCAGCCGAAACGGACAGGGTTTGCCCCTCCACTTT. Protein: CASRNGQGLPLHF.

The V call is TRBV3-1, the J call TRBJ1-1; D possibly corresponds to TRBD1 (5 bases). Germline V CDR1 and CDR2: LGHDT, YNNKEL (reference sequence). The CDR3 runs 14 residues. Trimming took 4 bases from V and 11 from J, leaving 20 bases between them. The DNA for the CDR3 is TGTGCCAGCAGCCCCTTAATGGGAGAAGGGACCGCTTTCTTT. This translates into CASSPLMGEGTAFF.

On this clonotype: Germline is not matched at one junction end, which may reflect a read error. This sequence joins TRBV12-3 or TRBV12-4 and TRBJ1-1, with no clear D. CDR3 size: 11 residues. The CDR3 DNA is TGTGCCAGAAGTTTTGGGACTGAAGCTTTCTTT. Amino acids: CARSFGTEAFF.

There are a few counts of this clonotype. The chain is built from TRBV12-3 or TRBV12-4 and TRBJ1-2; a weak D match, TRBD1 (6 bases). The length of the CDR3 is 11 residues. V was trimmed by 7 bases and J by 8 bases, leaving 11 bases between them. CDR3 residues: CASTGAEGYTF. The CDR3 nucleotides read TGTGCCAGCACAGGGGCGGAAGGCTACACCTTC.

This clonotype occurred a few times. CDR3 protein: CASSPSIAGTSTDTQYF. CDR3 DNA: TGTGCCAGCAGCCCTTCTATAGCGGGAACTAGCACAGATACGCAGTATTTT. The rearrangement uses TRBV6-1 and TRBJ2-3; 8 bases are shared with TRBD2. The V segment lost 6 bases and the J segment 0 bases; nucleotides outside the gene matches: 11. This CDR3 has 17 residues. Germline loops: CDR1 MNHNS, CDR2 SASEGT.

V usage is TRBV12-3 or TRBV12-4 and J usage is TRBJ1-5; TRBD1 is a possible D gene (6 bases). V lost 4 bases to trimming and J lost 9 bases, with 22 bases between them. The CDR3 runs 16 residues. CDR3 sequence: CASSSRTEGADLPQHF. CDR3 nucleotide sequence: TGTGCCAGCAGTTCAAGGACAGAAGGGGCCGACTTGCCCCAGCATTTT.

The rearrangement uses TRBV25-1 and TRBJ1-2; 9 nucleotides line up with TRBD1. This CDR3 spans 14 amino acids. Trimming removed 7 bases from V and 4 bases from J; junction bases left unmatched: 7. CDR1 is MGHDK and CDR2 is SYGVNS in the germline V gene. The CDR3 sequence is CASTPTGGSYGYTF. CDR3 in DNA: TGTGCCAGCACCCCGACAGGGGGGAGCTATGGCTACACCTTC.

This clonotype was seen only a few times. The chain has TRBV20-1 and TRBJ1-5; 8 bases are shared with TRBD1. V lost 1 base and J lost 2; bases outside the gene matches: 10. Germline V gene data show CDR1 as DFQATT and CDR2 as SNEGSKA (reference sequence). There are 17 residues in the CDR3. For the CDR3, the DNA is TGCAGTGCTAGAGTATGGGCCAAGGGACAGGGCAATCAGCCCCAGCATTTT. Its protein is CSARVWAKGQGNQPQHF.

This clonotype has a handful of counts. V gene TRBV6-2 or TRBV6-3 combines with J gene TRBJ2-7; 11 bases match TRBD2. Germline assignment: CDR1 MNHEY and CDR2 SVGEGT. This CDR3 has 15 amino acids. V was pared by 6 bases and J by 9 bases, with 13 bases of the junction left unmatched. The CDR3 reads CASREMTSGMRTQYF. CDR3 sequence (DNA): TGTGCCAGCAGAGAGATGACTAGCGGGATGCGTACGCAGTACTTC.

This clonotype has a handful of counts. The chain uses TRBV7-9 and TRBJ2-1; 7 nucleotides match TRBD1. The J segment lost 10 bases and the V segment lost 6 bases, leaving 9 bases of the junction unmatched. The CDR3 extends over 13 amino acids. CDR1 is SEHNR, CDR2 FQNEAQ, per germline (reference sequence). The chain's CDR3 is CASRLDRAGEQFF. The CDR3 nucleotides are TGTGCCAGCAGACTAGACAGGGCGGGCGAGCAGTTCTTC.

V usage is TRBV10-3 and J usage is TRBJ2-6; D unresolved. The CDR3 contains 13 residues. Germline values: CDR1 ENHRY, CDR2 SYGVKD. V was cut by 6 bases and J by 0 bases, with 3 bases left in between. The CDR3 is CAIRNSGANVLTF. The CDR3 region has the DNA TGTGCCATCAGGAACTCTGGGGCCAACGTCCTGACTTTC.

This clonotype was picked up a small number of times. The chain joins TRBV12-3 or TRBV12-4 to TRBJ1-5; D is unresolved. This CDR3 has 16 amino acids. The V end lost 7 bases, the J end lost 6 bases, and 22 bases lay between the germline ends. The CDR3 region has the DNA TGTGCCAGCAACGAGGACGGACCCTTGGGCGGTCAGCCCCAGCATTTT. It codes for CASNEDGPLGGQPQHF.

There are a few counts of this clonotype. V gene TRBV6-1 combines with J gene TRBJ2-7; no definite D call. The CDR3 sequence is 13 residues long. V was clipped by 6 bases and J by 4 bases, with 13 bases between them. Germline V gene data show CDR1 as MNHNS and CDR2 as SASEGT. CDR3 coding DNA: TGTGCCAGCAGCCGAGAAGTCGTATACGAGCAGTACTTC. Translated, it gives CASSREVVYEQYF.

This clonotype occurred a few times. This rearrangement joins TRBV20-1 to TRBJ1-2; D not certain. The CDR3 is 13 residues long. Looked up from germline, CDR1 is DFQATT and CDR2 is SNEGSKA (reference sequence). Trimming pared 3 bases from V and 0 bases from J, leaving 8 bases between. The CDR3 sequence is CSASALANYGYTF. The CDR3 DNA sequence: TGCAGTGCTAGCGCTCTAGCTAACTATGGCTACACCTTC.

This clonotype was seen more than once but under ten times. The rearrangement joins TRBV6-1 to TRBJ1-5; 10 nucleotides align to TRBD1. Germline values: CDR1 MNHNS, CDR2 SASEGT. V lost 7 bases and J lost 4; bases outside the gene matches: 7. This CDR3 comprises 15 residues. This chain's CDR3 is CASMPGQGRNQPQHF. The CDR3 DNA sequence: TGTGCCAGCATGCCGGGACAGGGGAGAAATCAGCCCCAGCATTTT.

The sample holds a few counts of this clonotype. The V gene is TRBV15, the J gene TRBJ1-5; no definite D call. This CDR3 comprises 15 residues. Trimming removed 0 bases at V and 3 bases at J, with 9 bases between. The V gene's germline CDR1 is LNHNV and CDR2 YYDKDF (reference sequence). This CDR3 is CATSRDGSFNQPQHF. CDR3 nucleotide sequence: TGTGCCACCAGCAGAGATGGTTCCTTCAATCAGCCCCAGCATTTT.

The genes are TRBV12-3 or TRBV12-4 and TRBJ2-2; D assignment may be TRBD1 or TRBD2 (5 bases each). V was trimmed by 6 bases and J by 0 bases, leaving 14 bases between them. The CDR3 loop spans 16 amino acids. CDR3 sequence reads: CASRPGRSSNTGELFF. CDR3 bases: TGTGCCAGCAGACCGGGACGGAGCTCGAACACCGGGGAGCTGTTTTTT.

The genes are TRBV5-1 and TRBJ1-1; D ambiguous. The CDR3 loop spans 14 amino acids. V was shortened by 4 bases and J by 3 bases, with 13 bases between the two germline ends. The V gene's germline CDR1 is SGHRS and CDR2 YFSETQ. The CDR3 protein is CASSHQVWYTEAFF. Written as DNA, the CDR3 is TGCGCCAGCAGCCACCAGGTTTGGTACACTGAAGCTTTCTTT.

This chain uses TRBV5-1 with TRBJ1-2; D gene ambiguous. The CDR3 is made up of 14 amino acids. V shed 4 bases and J shed 2 bases, with 12 bases lying between them. Germline loops: CDR1 SGHRS, CDR2 YFSETQ. Here the CDR3 DNA reads TGCGCCAGCAGCCCCGGCGGGCCAAACTATGGCTACACCTTC. It codes for CASSPGGPNYGYTF.

This clonotype was observed a handful of times. The V and J genes are TRBV5-1 and TRBJ2-3; a possible D gene is TRBD2 (6 bases). The germline gives CDR1 SGHRS, CDR2 YFSETQ. The ends were cut back, 2 bases at V and 0 bases at J, with 10 bases in the middle. The CDR3 spans 15 residues. As DNA, the CDR3 is TGCGCCAGCAGCTTTGGGAGCGGGAGCACAGATACGCAGTATTTT. Encoded protein: CASSFGSGSTDTQYF.

This clonotype was picked up a small number of times. This chain uses TRBV9 with TRBJ2-7; TRBD1 aligns across 7 bases. V lost 0 bases to trimming and J lost 3 bases; unmatched junction nucleotides: 9. The CDR3 has 16 residues. CDR1 is SGDLS and CDR2 is YYNGEE in the germline V gene. The CDR3 bases are TGTGCCAGCAGCGTAGGGGGACGGGACAGCGTCTACGAGCAGTACTTC. It translates to CASSVGGRDSVYEQYF.

This clonotype was counted only a few times. This chain uses TRBV20-1 with TRBJ1-1; D is unclear. Trimming pared 3 bases from V and 1 base from J, leaving 12 bases between. The CDR3 is made up of 14 amino acids. CDR1 is DFQATT, CDR2 SNEGSKA, per germline (reference sequence). CDR3 nucleotides: TGCAGTGCTAGTATACCCCGTAAGAACACTGAAGCTTTCTTT. This codes for CSASIPRKNTEAFF.

There are a few counts of this clonotype. V usage is TRBV4-1 and J usage is TRBJ1-6, with D tentatively TRBD1 (5 bases). In germline, CDR1 is MGHRA, CDR2 YSYEKL. CDR3 length: 13 amino acids. V lost 4 bases to trimming and J lost 10 bases, with 11 bases between them. DNA of the CDR3: TGCGCCAGCAGCCCGACCCCAGGGTCACCCCTCCACTTT. This translates into CASSPTPGSPLHF.

Comments on this clonotype: A much larger clone lies a single base off, so this may be a read error. The genes are TRBV12-3 or TRBV12-4 and TRBJ1-5; 9 nucleotides line up with TRBD1. Trimming at V came to 5 bases and at J to 4 bases, leaving 15 bases not matched to a gene. The CDR3 runs to 18 residues. CDR3: CASSVIAGTGWRNQPQHF. The CDR3 DNA reads TGTGCCAGCAGTGTAATAGCCGGGACAGGGTGGAGGAATCAGCCCCAGCATTTT.

This clonotype occurred a few times. This chain joins TRBV6-2 or TRBV6-3 and TRBJ2-7; D may be TRBD1 (5 bases). There are 12 residues in the CDR3. With 0 bases removed from V and 7 bases from J, the gap between germline ends came to 7 bases. The V gene's germline CDR1 is MNHEY and CDR2 SVGEGT. Here the CDR3 reads CASSYSPGEQYF. The CDR3 DNA sequence: TGTGCCAGCAGTTACTCGCCAGGGGAGCAGTACTTC.

In its sample, this clonotype was seen a few times. The chain couples TRBV10-3 to TRBJ2-5, with 9 positions matching TRBD2. The germline gives CDR1 ENHRY, CDR2 SYGVKD. The CDR3 is 17 amino acids. V shed 2 bases, J shed 2 bases, and the junction held 9 bases outside the gene matches. This CDR3 reads CAISEAGGGGVQETQYF. The CDR3 nucleotides are TGTGCCATCAGTGAGGCGGGTGGCGGGGGGGTTCAAGAGACCCAGTACTTC.